Below are 10 T cell receptor beta chains sequenced from a single sample in a study of T-cell memory formation after mild COVID-19 (dated by TCRdb to the early 2020s). The receptor library was made with 5' RACE. The sequencer was an Illumina NovaSeq 6000. TCRdb redid the processing of the public reads, applying fastp at Q25 and MiXCR, and retained in-frame beta chains. Under each unique CDR3 protein, matching rows form one entry showing the most common genes and DNA. The sample data list around 310,000 distinct CDR3 sequences, and 13% to 15% of these were observed just once. Roughly a fifth of the sample comes from the top ten. Sequenced material: PBMCs or a T cell subset sorted from them (not recorded which). Receptors originate from a man aged 18 to 29 who had mild COVID-19 (a few samples of this study predate the infection). The sample titles of this study are shuffled in the database, so cell type and time point are left out; the donor was told from shared clones.

V and J are TRBV18 and TRBJ2-1; D unclear. The germline V and J ends were trimmed by 0 bases and 3 bases, with 6 bases remaining between them. The CDR3 contains 14 residues. The germline CDR1 and CDR2 sequences are KGHSH and LQKENI. CDR3 in DNA: TGTGCCAGCTCACCACCCGTGGTCTACAATGAGCAGTTCTTC. It encodes CASSPPVVYNEQFF.

The CDR3 DNA reads TGTGCCAGCAGTGTCCCTAGCGGGGGGGCGGAGACCCAGTACTTC. Encoded protein: CASSVPSGGAETQYF. The rearrangement uses TRBV25-1 and TRBJ2-5; 12 nucleotides line up with TRBD2. Losses at the gene ends were 4 bases for V and 5 bases for J; bases not matched to a gene: 5. The CDR3 loop spans 15 amino acids. Germline CDR1 is MGHDK and CDR2 is SYGVNS.

This clonotype occurred a few times. V is TRBV7-2 and J is TRBJ2-1, with 7 positions matching TRBD1. CDR1 and CDR2 from the germline V gene are SGHTA and FQGNSA. After removal of 4 bases from V and 4 bases from J, the junction contained 7 bases not matched to a gene. The CDR3 covers 15 residues. The CDR3 DNA reads as TGTGCCAGCAGCTCATTCTTGGGACAGTACAATGAGCAGTTCTTC. Its translation is CASSSFLGQYNEQFF.

This clonotype has at least ten counts. The V and J genes are TRBV18 and TRBJ1-6; TRBD1 is a possible D gene (5 bases). Germline V gives CDR1 KGHSH, CDR2 LQKENI. Trimming removed 3 bases from V and 5 bases from J, with 5 bases in between. CDR3 size: 13 residues. For the CDR3, the DNA is TGTGCCAGCTCACCGGACAATAATTCACCCCTCCACTTT. Encoded protein: CASSPDNNSPLHF.

The chain joins TRBV3-1 to TRBJ2-7; 8 bases are a match to TRBD2. CDR1 and CDR2 (germline): LGHDT, YNNKEL (reference sequence). Unmatched junction bases numbered 7, after V lost 4 bases and J lost 2 bases. The CDR3 loop spans 15 amino acids. CDR3 nucleotide sequence: TGTGCCAGCAGCCCGGGCTTCGGGGGGGCCTACGAGCAGTACGTC. Protein: CASSPGFGGAYEQYV.

The rearrangement uses TRBV6-5 and TRBJ1-2, with D perhaps TRBD1 (6 bases). CDR3 length: 11 amino acids. V lost 5 bases to trimming and J lost 10 bases, with 11 bases between them. Germline CDR1 and CDR2: MNHEY and SVGAGI. CDR3 in amino acids: CASSRRGDYTF. Here the CDR3 DNA reads TGTGCCAGCAGTCGGAGGGGGGACTACACCTTC.

This sequence joins TRBV12-3 or TRBV12-4 and TRBJ1-6, with 7 bases aligning to TRBD1. With 3 bases clipped from V and 9 bases from J, the junction kept 5 bases outside the gene matches. The CDR3 has 14 residues. The DNA of the CDR3 is TGTGCCAGCAGTTTGACCAGGGGGGGTTCACCCCTCCACTTT. It encodes CASSLTRGGSPLHF.

This clonotype showed up just a few times. The chain links TRBV3-1 to TRBJ1-2; D ambiguous. Germline V CDR1 and CDR2: LGHDT, YNNKEL (reference sequence). The CDR3 extends over 13 amino acids. Trimming took 0 bases from V and 4 from J, leaving 6 bases between them. The chain's CDR3 is CASSQDRFYGYTF. CDR3 DNA sequence: TGTGCCAGCAGCCAAGACAGGTTCTATGGCTACACCTTC.

J is TRBJ2-7 and V is TRBV7-9; 9 bases line up with TRBD2. Trimming cost V 8 bases and J 4 bases; bases outside gene matches: 15. CDR1 is SEHNR and CDR2 is FQNEAQ in the germline V gene (reference sequence). This CDR3 has 16 residues. This CDR3 reads CASGGSGTLAGYEQYV. CDR3 sequence (DNA): TGTGCCAGCGGCGGATCTGGGACTCTAGCGGGGTACGAGCAGTACGTC.

A few counts support this clonotype. This chain uses TRBV12-3 or TRBV12-4 with TRBJ1-5; the D is unclear. Trimming removed 1 base at V and 0 bases at J, with 7 bases between. The CDR3 covers 15 residues. CDR3 nucleotides: TGTGCCAGCAGTTTAGGAGTATATAGCAATCAGCCCCAGCATTTT. Translated, it gives CASSLGVYSNQPQHF.